The 8 T cell receptor beta chains below all came from one sample that was sequenced in a study of blood T cell repertoires in COVID-19. TCRdb's table, derived via immunoSEQ multiplex PCR, lists solely in-frame clones and lacks some. The sample has a few hundred thousand clones, about 90% seen once. Sequencing was performed on peripheral blood. The receptors come from a man younger than 30 with active or convalescent COVID-19.

The chain employs TRBV5-5 and TRBJ2-1; 7 nucleotides match TRBD2. The length of the CDR3 is 12 residues. The junction had 5 bases not matched to a gene; V was cut back by 4 bases and J by 10 bases. CDR1 SGHKS and CDR2 YYEKEE come from the germline V gene (reference sequence). In DNA form, the CDR3 reads TGTGCCAGCAGCCCCGGGGGGATAGAGCAGTTCTTC. Its protein is CASSPGGIEQFF.

The rearrangement joins TRBV7-9 to TRBJ1-4, with D unclear. The CDR3 has 15 residues. Germline CDR1 reads SEHNR; CDR2 reads FQNEAQ (reference sequence). V was clipped by 5 bases and J by 4 bases, with 14 bases between them. The CDR3 coding sequence is TGTGCCAGCAGCCTGGGCGATCGGATTAATGAAAAACTGTTTTTT. Its protein product is CASSLGDRINEKLFF.

The chain employs TRBV6-5 and TRBJ1-4, with D unclear. This CDR3 region has 11 residues. Germline lookup yields CDR1 MNHEY and CDR2 SVGAGI. V was shortened by 4 bases and J by 10 bases, with 7 bases between the two germline ends. The CDR3 spells CASSSFGKLFF. The CDR3 nucleotides are TGTGCCAGCAGTTCGTTCGGAAAACTGTTTTTT.

The chain recombines TRBV3-1 (or the pseudogene TRBV3-2) with TRBJ2-2; maybe TRBD2 (5 bases). The V and J ends lost 3 bases and 5 bases respectively, with 13 bases between them. The CDR3 length is 15 residues. Germline lookup yields CDR1 LGHDT and CDR2 YNNKEL (reference sequence). CDR3 nucleotides: TGTGCCAGCAGCCATGAGGGTGGGATGACCGGGGAGCTGTTTTTT. Translating gives CASSHEGGMTGELFF.

The V gene is TRBV14, the J gene TRBJ2-3; 10 nucleotides match TRBD2. The CDR3 totals 17 residues. The V gene's germline CDR1 is SGHDN and CDR2 FVKESK. The J segment lost 4 bases and the V segment lost 1 base, leaving 8 bases of the junction unmatched. The CDR3 DNA reads as TGTGCCAGCAGCCAAGGCATTAGCGGGAGGTCCGCAGATACGCAGTATTTT. Translated, it gives CASSQGISGRSADTQYF.

The chain carries TRBV13 and TRBJ1-2, with a possible D match to TRBD1 (6 bases). V was cut by 1 base and J by 7 bases, with 13 bases left in between. The CDR3 spans 14 residues. The germline V gene encodes CDR1 PRHDT and CDR2 FYEKMQ (reference sequence). CDR3 nucleotides: TGTGCCAGCAGCTTAGCGGCGGGGGCGCGTGGCTACACCTTC. This encodes CASSLAAGARGYTF.

Only a few counts were recorded for this clone. The chain combines TRBV6-5 with TRBJ2-5; TRBD1 is a possible D gene (5 bases). V shed 7 bases and J shed 5 bases, with 17 bases lying between them. The CDR3 is 14 residues long. CDR1 is MNHEY and CDR2 is SVGAGI in the germline V gene. CDR3 in DNA: TGTGCCAGCAAAGACAGTGTGGGAAGGGAGACCCAGTACTTC. Its protein product is CASKDSVGRETQYF.

This clone was seen only a few times. The rearrangement uses TRBV6-6 and TRBJ1-2, with D possibly being TRBD1 (6 bases). V was shortened by 6 bases and J by 8 bases, with 19 bases between the two germline ends. This CDR3 is 14 amino acids long. CDR1 and CDR2 from the germline V gene are MNHNY and SVGAGI (reference sequence). CDR3 sequence: CASRETHRASGYTF. CDR3 bases: TGTGCCAGCAGAGAAACCCACAGGGCATCCGGCTACACCTTC.